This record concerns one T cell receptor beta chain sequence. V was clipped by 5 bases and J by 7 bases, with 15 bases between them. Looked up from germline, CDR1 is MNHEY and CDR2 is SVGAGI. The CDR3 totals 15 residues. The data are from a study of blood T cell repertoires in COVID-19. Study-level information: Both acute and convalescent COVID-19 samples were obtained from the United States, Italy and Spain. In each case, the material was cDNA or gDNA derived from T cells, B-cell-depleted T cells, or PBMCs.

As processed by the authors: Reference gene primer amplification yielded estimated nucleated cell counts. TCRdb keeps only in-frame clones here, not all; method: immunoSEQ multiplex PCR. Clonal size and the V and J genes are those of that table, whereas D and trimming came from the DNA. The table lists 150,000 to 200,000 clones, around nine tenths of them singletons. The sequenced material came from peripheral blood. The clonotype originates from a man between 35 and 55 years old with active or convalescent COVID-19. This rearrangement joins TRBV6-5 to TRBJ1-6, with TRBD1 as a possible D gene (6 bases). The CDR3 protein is CASSNTGSGNSPLHF. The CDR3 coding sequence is TGTGCCAGCAGTAATACAGGGTCAGGAAATTCACCCCTCCACTTT.